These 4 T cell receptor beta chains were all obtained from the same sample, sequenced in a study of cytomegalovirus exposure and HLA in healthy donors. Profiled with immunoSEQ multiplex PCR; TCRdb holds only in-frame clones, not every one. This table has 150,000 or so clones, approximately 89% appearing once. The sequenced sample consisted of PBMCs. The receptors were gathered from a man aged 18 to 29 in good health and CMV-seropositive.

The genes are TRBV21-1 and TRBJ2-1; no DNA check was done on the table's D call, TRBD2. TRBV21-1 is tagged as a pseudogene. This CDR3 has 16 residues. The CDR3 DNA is TGTGCCAGCAGCAAAGTTGGCGGGAGGAATTACAATGAGCAGTTCTTC. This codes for CASSKVGGRNYNEQFF.

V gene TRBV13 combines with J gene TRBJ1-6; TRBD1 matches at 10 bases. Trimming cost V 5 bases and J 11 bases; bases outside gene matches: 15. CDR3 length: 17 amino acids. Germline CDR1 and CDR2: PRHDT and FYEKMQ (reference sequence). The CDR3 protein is CASSGRLDRGRYTPLHF. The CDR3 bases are TGTGCCAGCAGCGGACGACTCGACAGGGGGCGATACACACCCCTCCACTTT.

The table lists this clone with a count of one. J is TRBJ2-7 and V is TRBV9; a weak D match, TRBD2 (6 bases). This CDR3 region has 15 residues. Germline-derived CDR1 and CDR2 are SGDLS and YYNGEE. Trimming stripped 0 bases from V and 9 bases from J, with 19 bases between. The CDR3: CASSVGGAGSTGQYF. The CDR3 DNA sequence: TGTGCCAGCAGCGTAGGAGGGGCCGGGAGCACGGGGCAGTACTTC.

CDR3 sequence: CASDRNTGELFF. The CDR3 region has the DNA TGTGCCAGCGACAGAAACACCGGGGAGCTGTTTTTT. The chain combines TRBV7-8 with TRBJ2-2, with D tentatively TRBD1 (5 bases). The CDR3 is 12 residues long. Germline V gene data show CDR1 as SGHVS and CDR2 as FQNEAQ. V dropped 8 bases and J dropped 2 bases, with 6 bases sitting between them.